This T cell receptor (beta chain) emerged from a study of CD8 T cells in Susac syndrome. RNA in amounts of roughly 0.5 to 1 ug was reverse transcribed with random hexamers. Across 54 Vbeta and 13 Jbeta, immunoSEQ multiplex PCR amplified TCR beta CDR3. MiXCR was run by TCRdb on the immunoSEQ multiplex PCR reads, yielding one entry per CDR3 protein. The profile shows around 130,000 distinct CDR3 sequences, around 96% of them singletons. CDR3 size: 15 residues. Germline V gene lookup returns CDR1 SGHTA and CDR2 FQGTGA. With 4 bases removed from V and 5 bases from J, the gap between germline ends came to 17 bases.

Material: CD4+ T cells from PBMCs. The chain couples TRBV7-3 to TRBJ2-5; D perhaps matches TRBD1 (5 bases). The TCR comes from a human donor with multiple sclerosis. CDR3 sequence reads: CASSSWGQRSETQYF. For the CDR3, the DNA is TGTGCCAGCAGCTCATGGGGCCAAAGGTCGGAGACCCAGTACTTC.